This T cell receptor beta chain is drawn from a study of shared clonotypes between healthy human individuals. The CDR3 has 14 residues. Germline CDR1 and CDR2: SNHLY and FYNNEI. V was cut by 6 bases and J by 7 bases, with 15 bases left in between. Points from the study as a whole: Relative to memory subsets, naive subsets generally showed larger estimated richness.

Into CD45RA+ naive and CD45RA-negative memory subsets, the CD4+ cells were split. Notes on this clone: What it recognizes is unknown.

The method was immunoSEQ multiplex PCR; TCRdb's version includes in-frame clones alone and lacks a portion of them. The sample has about 1,500,000 clones; approximately 96% are singletons. The sequenced sample was naive CD4+ T cells sorted from blood. Stated subset: CD45RA+ positively selected. The chain employs TRBV2 and TRBJ2-2; D might be TRBD2 (6 bases). The sequence came from a man aged 25-45 years in good health. CDR3 sequence reads: CASSGQRGNGELFF. The CDR3, as DNA: TGTGCCAGCAGCGGCCAACGGGGGAACGGGGAGCTGTTTTTT.